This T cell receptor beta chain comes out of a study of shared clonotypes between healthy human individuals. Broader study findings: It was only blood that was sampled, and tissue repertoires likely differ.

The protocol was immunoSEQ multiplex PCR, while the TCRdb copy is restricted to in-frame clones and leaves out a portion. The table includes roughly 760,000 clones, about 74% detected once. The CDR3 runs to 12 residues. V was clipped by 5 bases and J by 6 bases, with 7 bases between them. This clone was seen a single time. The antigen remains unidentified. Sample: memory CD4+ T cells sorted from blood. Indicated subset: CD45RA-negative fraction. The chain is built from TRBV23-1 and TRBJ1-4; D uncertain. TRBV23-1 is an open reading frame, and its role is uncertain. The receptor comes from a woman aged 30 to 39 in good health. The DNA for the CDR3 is TGCGCCAGCAGTTACCGAGATGAAAAACTGTTTTTT. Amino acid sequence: CASSYRDEKLFF.